These T cell receptor beta chains were read from a single sample in a study of OX40 agonist ivuxolimab in advanced cancers. Data came from immunoSEQ multiplex PCR; TCRdb stores just in-frame clones and leaves some out. Of about 53,000 clones in the sample, 70% to 85% were seen once. The sequencing used CD4+ or CD8+ T cells sorted from blood, collected in a trial of the OX40 agonist ivuxolimab. Receptor source: an adult with an advanced solid tumor such as melanoma, head and neck, liver or kidney cancer. The CDR3 runs from the conserved cysteine through the conserved F or W. Fields, in order: clone size, D gene, V gene, J gene, CDR3 protein, CDR3 DNA. A D gene is named only where the DNA matches it firmly. Clone size is shown for a subset of rows, as once, few, many or a class of expanded clone.

>few|TRBD1|TRBV5-4|TRBJ1-2
CASSFAQGDGGYTF
TGTGCCAGCAGCTTCGCACAGGGGGATGGCGGCTACACCTTC
>NA|TRBD2|TRBV28|TRBJ2-1
CASSFPNPYRTSGGSYNEQFF
TGTGCCAGCAGTTTCCCTAACCCGTATCGGACTAGCGGGGGCTCCTACAATGAGCAGTTCTTC
>few|NA|TRBV6-1|TRBJ1-2
CASRMTREGGYTF
TGTGCCAGCAGAATGACAAGGGAGGGGGGCTACACCTTC
>NA|NA|TRBV7-9|TRBJ1-1
CDSGDSIMNTEAFF
TGTGACAGCGGTGATAGCATTATGAACACTGAAGCTTTCTTT
>NA|NA|TRBV14|TRBJ2-7
CASSPRQPPYEQYF
TGTGCCAGCAGCCCACGACAGCCTCCCTACGAGCAGTACTTC
>NA|NA|TRBV6-5|TRBJ2-1
CASRKDKPNEQFF
TGTGCCAGCAGGAAAGACAAACCCAATGAGCAGTTCTTC
>NA|TRBD2|TRBV13|TRBJ2-7
CASAGTKPYEQYF
TGTGCCAGCGCCGGGACTAAACCTTACGAGCAGTACTTC
>NA|NA|TRBV15|TRBJ2-7
CATSRGLIEAYEQYF
TGTGCCACCAGCAGAGGACTAATTGAGGCCTACGAGCAGTACTTC
>NA|TRBD1|TRBV5-1|TRBJ1-1
CASSKLRDRENTEAFF
TGCGCCAGCAGCAAGCTGCGGGACAGGGAGAACACTGAAGCTTTCTTT
>NA|NA|TRBV6-5|TRBJ1-1
CASSPGHVRAEAFF
TGTGCCAGCAGCCCCGGACACGTGAGGGCTGAAGCTTTCTTT
>NA|NA|TRBV9|TRBJ1-2
CASSPQGSTHGYTF
TGTGCCAGCAGCCCGCAGGGTTCTACACATGGCTACACCTTC
>NA|NA|TRBV11-2|TRBJ2-5
CASSSFEETQYF
TGTGCCAGCAGCTCCTTTGAGGAGACCCAGTACTTC
>NA|NA|TRBV15|TRBJ2-7
CATSRDRAVTTYEQYF
TGTGCCACCAGCAGAGATCGAGCCGTCACTACCTACGAGCAGTACTTC
>NA|NA|TRBV2|TRBJ1-3
CASSPGRTYSGNTIYF
TGTGCCAGCAGCCCGGGCAGGACCTACTCTGGAAACACCATATATTTT
>NA|NA|TRBV27|TRBJ1-5
CATRIGILSNQPQHF
TGTGCCACGCGTATAGGGATCTTGAGCAATCAGCCCCAGCATTTT
>NA|NA|TRBV28|TRBJ1-3
CASRGQAAGNTIYF
TGTGCCAGCAGAGGACAAGCTGCTGGAAACACCATATATTTT
>NA|NA|TRBV5-8|TRBJ2-3
CASSLITDTQYF
TGTGCCAGCAGCTTGATCACAGATACGCAGTATTTT
>NA|NA|TRBV5-6|TRBJ1-2
CASSTEGGAPNYGYTF
TGTGCCAGCAGCACAGAAGGGGGTGCTCCTAACTATGGCTACACCTTC